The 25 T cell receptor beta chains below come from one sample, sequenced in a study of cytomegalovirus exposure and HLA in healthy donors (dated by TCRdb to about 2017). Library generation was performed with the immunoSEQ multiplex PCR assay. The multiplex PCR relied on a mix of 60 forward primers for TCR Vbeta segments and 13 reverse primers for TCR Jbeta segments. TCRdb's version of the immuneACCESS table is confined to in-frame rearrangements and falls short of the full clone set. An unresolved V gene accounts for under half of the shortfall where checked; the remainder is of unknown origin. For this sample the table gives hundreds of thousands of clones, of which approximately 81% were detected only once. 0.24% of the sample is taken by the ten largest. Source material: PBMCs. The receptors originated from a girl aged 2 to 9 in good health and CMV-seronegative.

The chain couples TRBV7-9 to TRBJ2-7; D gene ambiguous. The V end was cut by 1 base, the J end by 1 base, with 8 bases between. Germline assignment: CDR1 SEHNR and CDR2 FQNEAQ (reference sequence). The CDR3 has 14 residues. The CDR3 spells CASSLDQVSYEQYF. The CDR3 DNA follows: TGTGCCAGCAGCTTAGATCAGGTTTCCTACGAGCAGTACTTC.

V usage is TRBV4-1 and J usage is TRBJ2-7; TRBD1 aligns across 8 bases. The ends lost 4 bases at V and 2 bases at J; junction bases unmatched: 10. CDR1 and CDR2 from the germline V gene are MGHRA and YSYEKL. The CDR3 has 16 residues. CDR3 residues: CASSPTNQGATYEQYF. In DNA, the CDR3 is TGCGCCAGCAGCCCTACGAATCAGGGGGCCACCTACGAGCAGTACTTC.

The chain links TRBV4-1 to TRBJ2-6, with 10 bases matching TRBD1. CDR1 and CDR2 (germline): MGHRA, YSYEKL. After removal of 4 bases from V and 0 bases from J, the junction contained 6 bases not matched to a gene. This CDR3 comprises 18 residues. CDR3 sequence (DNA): TGCGCCAGCAGCCGACAGGGGGCCGCTCCCTCTGGGGCCAACGTCCTGACTTTC. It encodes CASSRQGAAPSGANVLTF.

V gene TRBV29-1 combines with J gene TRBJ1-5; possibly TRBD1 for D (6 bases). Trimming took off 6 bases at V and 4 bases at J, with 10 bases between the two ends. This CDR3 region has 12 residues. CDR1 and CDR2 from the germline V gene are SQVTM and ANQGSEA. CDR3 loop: CSVGTINQPQHF. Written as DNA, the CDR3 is TGCAGCGTCGGGACAATTAATCAGCCCCAGCATTTT.

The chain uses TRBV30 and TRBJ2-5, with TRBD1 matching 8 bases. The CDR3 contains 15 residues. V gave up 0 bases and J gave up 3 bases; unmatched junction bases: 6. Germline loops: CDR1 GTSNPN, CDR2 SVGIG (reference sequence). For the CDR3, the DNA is TGTGCCTGGAGTGTCACAGGGGGACGGGAAGAGACCCAGTACTTC. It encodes CAWSVTGGREETQYF.

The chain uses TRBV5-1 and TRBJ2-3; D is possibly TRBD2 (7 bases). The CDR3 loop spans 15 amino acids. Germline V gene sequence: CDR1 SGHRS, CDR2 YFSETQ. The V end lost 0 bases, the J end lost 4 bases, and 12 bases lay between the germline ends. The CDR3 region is CASSLVGGAADTQYF. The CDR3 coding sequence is TGCGCCAGCAGCTTGGTTGGGGGGGCTGCAGATACGCAGTATTTT.

CDR3 sequence reads: CASSQEGLAGATEQFF. The DNA for the CDR3 is TGCGCCAGCAGCCAAGAAGGACTAGCGGGGGCCACTGAGCAGTTCTTC. V and J are TRBV4-1 and TRBJ2-1, with 13 bases that match TRBD2. The CDR3 runs to 16 residues. V dropped 0 bases and J dropped 9; count of bases not matched to a gene: 5. The V gene's germline CDR1 is MGHRA and CDR2 YSYEKL.

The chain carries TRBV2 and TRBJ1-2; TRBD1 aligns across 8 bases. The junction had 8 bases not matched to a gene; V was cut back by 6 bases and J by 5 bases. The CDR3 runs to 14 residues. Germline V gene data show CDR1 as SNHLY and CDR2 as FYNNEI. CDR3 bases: TGTGCCAGCAGGGTAACAGGGGGGATATATGGCTACACCTTC. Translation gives CASRVTGGIYGYTF.

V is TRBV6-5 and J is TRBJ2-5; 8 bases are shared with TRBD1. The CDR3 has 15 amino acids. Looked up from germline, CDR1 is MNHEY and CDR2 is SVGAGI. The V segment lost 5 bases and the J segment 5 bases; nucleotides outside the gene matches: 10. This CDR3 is CASSRTGRVTETQYF. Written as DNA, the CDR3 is TGTGCCAGCAGTCGGACAGGGCGAGTTACGGAGACCCAGTACTTC.

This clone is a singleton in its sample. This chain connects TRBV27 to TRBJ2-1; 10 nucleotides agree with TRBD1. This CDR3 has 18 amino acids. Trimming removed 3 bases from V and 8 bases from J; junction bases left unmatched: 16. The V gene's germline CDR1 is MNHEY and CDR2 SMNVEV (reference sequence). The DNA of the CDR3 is TGTGCCAGCAGTTTCCGACTGAGAGACAGGGGGCGATTCCATGAGCAGTTCTTC. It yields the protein CASSFRLRDRGRFHEQFF.

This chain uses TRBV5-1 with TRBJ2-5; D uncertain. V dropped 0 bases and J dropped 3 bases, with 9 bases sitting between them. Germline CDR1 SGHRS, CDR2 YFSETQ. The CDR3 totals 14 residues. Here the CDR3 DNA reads TGCGCCAGCAGCTTGGCTCTAAGCGAAGAGACCCAGTACTTC. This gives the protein CASSLALSEETQYF.

The CDR3 DNA follows: TGCAGCGTTGAACAGATCCGGGGGGGCGGGAACAATGAGCAGTTCTTC. It yields the protein CSVEQIRGGGNNEQFF. The gene calls are TRBV29-1 and TRBJ2-1; 8 bases agree with TRBD2. V dropped 2 bases and J dropped 5; count of bases not matched to a gene: 11. The CDR3 has 16 amino acids. Germline V lookup: CDR1 SQVTM, CDR2 ANQGSEA.

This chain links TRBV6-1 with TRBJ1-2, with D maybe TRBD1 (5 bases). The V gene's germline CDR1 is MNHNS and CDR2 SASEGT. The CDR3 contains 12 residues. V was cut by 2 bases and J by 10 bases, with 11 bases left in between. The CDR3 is CASSEQGIFYTF. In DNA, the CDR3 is TGTGCCAGCAGTGAACAGGGCATCTTCTACACCTTC.

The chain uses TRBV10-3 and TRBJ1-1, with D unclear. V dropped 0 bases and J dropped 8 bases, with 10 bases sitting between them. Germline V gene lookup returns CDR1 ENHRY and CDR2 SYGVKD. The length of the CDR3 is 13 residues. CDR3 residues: CAISESSRLEAFF. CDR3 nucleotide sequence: TGTGCCATCAGTGAGTCGTCGCGATTGGAAGCTTTCTTT.

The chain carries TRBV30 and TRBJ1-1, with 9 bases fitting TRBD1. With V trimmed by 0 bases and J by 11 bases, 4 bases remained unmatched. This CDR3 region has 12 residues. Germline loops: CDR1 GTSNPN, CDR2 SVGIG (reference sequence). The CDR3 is CAWSVQGAKAFF. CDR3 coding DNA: TGTGCCTGGAGTGTACAGGGGGCTAAGGCTTTCTTT. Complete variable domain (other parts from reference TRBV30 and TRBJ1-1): SQTIHQWPATLVQPVGSPLSLECTVEGTSNPNLYWYRQAAGRGLQLLFYSVGIGQISSEVPQNLSASRPQDRQFILSSKKLLLSDSGFYLCAWSVQGAKAFFGQGTRLTVV.

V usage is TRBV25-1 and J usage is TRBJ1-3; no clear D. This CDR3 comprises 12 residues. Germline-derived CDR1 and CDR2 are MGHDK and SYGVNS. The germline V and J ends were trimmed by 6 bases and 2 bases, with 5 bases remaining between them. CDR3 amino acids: CASREAGNTIYF. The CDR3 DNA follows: TGTGCCAGCAGGGAGGCTGGAAACACCATATATTTT.

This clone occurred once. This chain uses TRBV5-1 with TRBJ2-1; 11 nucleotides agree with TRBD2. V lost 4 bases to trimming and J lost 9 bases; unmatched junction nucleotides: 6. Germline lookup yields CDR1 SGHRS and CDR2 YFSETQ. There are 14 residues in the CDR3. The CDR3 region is CASSPLAGAGEQFF. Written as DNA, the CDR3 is TGCGCCAGCAGCCCACTAGCGGGAGCAGGTGAGCAGTTCTTC.

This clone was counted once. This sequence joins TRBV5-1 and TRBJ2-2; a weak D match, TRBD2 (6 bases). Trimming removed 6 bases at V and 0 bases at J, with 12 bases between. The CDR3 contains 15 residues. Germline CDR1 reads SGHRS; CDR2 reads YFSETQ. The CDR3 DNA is TGCGCCAGCACGGCCGGGACTTCGAACACCGGGGAGCTGTTTTTT. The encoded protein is CASTAGTSNTGELFF.

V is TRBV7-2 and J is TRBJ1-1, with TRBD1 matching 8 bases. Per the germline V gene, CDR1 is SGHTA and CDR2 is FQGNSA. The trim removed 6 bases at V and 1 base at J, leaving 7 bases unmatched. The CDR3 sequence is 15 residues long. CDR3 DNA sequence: TGTGCCAGCAGGGCCCTCGGGACAGGGAACACTGAAGCTTTCTTT. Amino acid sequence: CASRALGTGNTEAFF.

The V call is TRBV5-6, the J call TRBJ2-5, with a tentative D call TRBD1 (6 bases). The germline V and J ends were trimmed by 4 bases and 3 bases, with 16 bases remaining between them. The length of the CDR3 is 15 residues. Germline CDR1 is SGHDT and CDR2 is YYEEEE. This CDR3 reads CASSPQGPREETQYF. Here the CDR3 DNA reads TGTGCCAGCAGCCCTCAGGGGCCACGGGAAGAGACCCAGTACTTC.

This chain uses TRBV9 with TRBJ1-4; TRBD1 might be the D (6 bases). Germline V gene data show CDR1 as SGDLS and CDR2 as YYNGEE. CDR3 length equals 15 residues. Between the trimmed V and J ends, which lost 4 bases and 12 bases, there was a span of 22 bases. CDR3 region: CASSSSMAPGHQLFF. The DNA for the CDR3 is TGTGCCAGCAGCAGTTCAATGGCTCCGGGACATCAACTGTTTTTT. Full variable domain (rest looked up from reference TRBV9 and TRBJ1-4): DSGVTQTPKHLITATGQRVTLRCSPRSGDLSVYWYQQSLDQGLQFLIQYYNGEERAKGNILERFSAQQFPDLHSELNLSSLELGDSALYFCASSSSMAPGHQLFFGSGTQLSVL.

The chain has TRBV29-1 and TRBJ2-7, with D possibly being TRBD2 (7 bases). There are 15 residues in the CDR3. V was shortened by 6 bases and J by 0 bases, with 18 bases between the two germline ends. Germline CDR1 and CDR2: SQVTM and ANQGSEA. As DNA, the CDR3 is TGCAGCGTCGGCCTGGGGGGGCCCAACTCCTACGAGCAGTACTTC. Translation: CSVGLGGPNSYEQYF.

CDR3: CASSPLSRTVNSPLHF. DNA for the CDR3: TGTGCCAGCAGTCCCCTCAGTAGGACAGTTAATTCACCCCTCCACTTT. The chain employs TRBV27 and TRBJ1-6; maybe TRBD1 (6 bases). The CDR3 loop spans 16 amino acids. Germline V CDR1 and CDR2: MNHEY, SMNVEV (reference sequence). V gave up 5 bases and J gave up 6 bases, with 17 bases separating them.

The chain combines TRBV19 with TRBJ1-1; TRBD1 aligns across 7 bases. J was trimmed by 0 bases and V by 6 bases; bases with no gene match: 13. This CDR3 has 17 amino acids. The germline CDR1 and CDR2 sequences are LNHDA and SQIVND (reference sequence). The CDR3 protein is CASRTRPGGLMNTEAFF. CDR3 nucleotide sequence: TGTGCCAGTAGGACGAGACCAGGGGGTCTCATGAACACTGAAGCTTTCTTT. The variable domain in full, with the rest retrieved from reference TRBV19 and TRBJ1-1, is DGGITQSPKYLFRKEGQNVTLSCEQNLNHDAMYWYRQDPGQGLRLIYYSQIVNDFQKGDIAEGYSVSREKKESFPLTVTSAQKNPTAFYLCASRTRPGGLMNTEAFFGQGTRLTVV.

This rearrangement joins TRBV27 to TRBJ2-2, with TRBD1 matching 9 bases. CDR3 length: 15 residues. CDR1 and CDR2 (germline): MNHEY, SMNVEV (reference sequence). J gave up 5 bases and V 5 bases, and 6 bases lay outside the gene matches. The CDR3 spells CASSPRQGGTGELFF. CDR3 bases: TGTGCCAGCAGTCCTCGACAGGGGGGGACCGGGGAGCTGTTTTTT.